This passage covers 18 T cell receptor beta chains from one sample sequenced in a study of CD8 T cells in Susac syndrome. RNA in amounts of about 0.5 to 1 ug was reverse transcribed with random hexamers. MiXCR, run by TCRdb on the immunoSEQ multiplex PCR reads, gives a single entry per CDR3 protein. The data contain around 110,000 distinct CDR3 sequences, over 90% of them singletons. Sequencing was carried out using CD8+ T cells from PBMCs. These receptors all stem from a human donor with Susac syndrome.

The chain has TRBV12-3 or TRBV12-4 and TRBJ2-7; 7 nucleotides match TRBD1. With 4 bases clipped from V and 4 bases from J, the junction kept 4 bases outside the gene matches. The CDR3 has 13 residues. The CDR3 region is CASSSQGFYEQYF. CDR3 sequence (DNA): TGTGCCAGCAGTTCACAGGGGTTTTACGAGCAGTACTTC.

The chain couples TRBV27 to TRBJ2-3; 7 bases fit TRBD2. The CDR3 sequence is 18 residues long. The germline V gene encodes CDR1 MNHEY and CDR2 SMNVEV (reference sequence). V was clipped by 6 bases and J by 2 bases; unmatched bases: 17. The CDR3 spells CASRGNLAGASPTDTQYF. The CDR3 DNA is TGTGCCAGCAGAGGGAATCTGGCGGGAGCAAGCCCCACAGATACGCAGTATTTT.

The chain links TRBV9 to TRBJ1-2; D gene ambiguous. V was trimmed by 4 bases and J by 5 bases, leaving 9 bases between them. The CDR3 loop spans 12 amino acids. Germline CDR1 reads SGDLS; CDR2 reads YYNGEE. CDR3 sequence: CASSKTEYGYTF. CDR3 bases: TGTGCCAGCAGCAAGACTGAGTATGGCTACACCTTC.

The gene calls are TRBV4-1 and TRBJ1-2; weak D call: TRBD1 (6 bases). V shed 3 bases and J shed 10 bases, with 18 bases lying between them. Germline CDR1 MGHRA, CDR2 YSYEKL. The length of the CDR3 is 14 residues. The CDR3, as DNA: TGCGCCAGCAGCCAGGACAGCTATTCGGATGCCTACACCTTC. Amino acid sequence: CASSQDSYSDAYTF.

The V gene is TRBV27, the J gene TRBJ1-2; D might be TRBD1 (5 bases). V gave up 5 bases and J gave up 7 bases, with 17 bases separating them. This CDR3 has 14 amino acids. Looked up from germline, CDR1 is MNHEY and CDR2 is SMNVEV (reference sequence). The CDR3 region has the DNA TGTGCCAGCAGTGCAAAGGCCGGGACTCTTGGCTACACCTTC. Amino acids: CASSAKAGTLGYTF.

The rearrangement links TRBV23-1 to TRBJ2-5; TRBD1 agrees at 9 bases. TRBV23-1 is an ORF for which the function is uncertain. The CDR3 is made up of 13 amino acids. V lost 10 bases to trimming and J lost 5 bases; unmatched junction nucleotides: 8. CDR3 sequence: CANDRGKSETQYF. The CDR3 DNA reads as TGCGCCAACGACAGGGGGAAGAGTGAGACCCAGTACTTC.

The J gene is TRBJ1-2, the V gene TRBV10-3; D might be TRBD1 (5 bases). CDR3 length equals 14 residues. Deletions cut 3 bases from V and 6 bases from J, with 14 bases between. CDR1 ENHRY and CDR2 SYGVKD come from the germline V gene. Here the CDR3 reads CAISEVVTADGYTF. The CDR3 DNA reads as TGTGCCATCAGTGAAGTAGTGACAGCCGATGGCTACACCTTC.

The V call is TRBV7-9, the J call TRBJ2-7; TRBD1 or TRBD2 may be the D gene (5 bases each). CDR1 is SEHNR and CDR2 is FQNEAQ in the germline V gene (reference sequence). V lost 5 bases to trimming and J lost 2 bases, with 13 bases between them. The CDR3 length is 14 residues. The CDR3 nucleotides are TGTGCCAGCAGCGATCGGGGCCGTCCCTACGAGCAGTACTTC. Its protein product is CASSDRGRPYEQYF. Full variable domain (rest looked up from reference TRBV7-9 and TRBJ2-7): DTGVSQNPRHKITKRGQNVTFRCDPISEHNRLYWYRQTLGQGPEFLTYFQNEAQLEKSRLLSDRFSAERPKGSFSTLEIQRTEQGDSAMYLCASSDRGRPYEQYFGPGTRLTVT.

This chain uses TRBV13 with TRBJ1-1; D is perhaps TRBD1 (5 bases). Germline CDR1 PRHDT, CDR2 FYEKMQ (reference sequence). Trimming cost V 7 bases and J 6 bases, with 9 bases left between them. This CDR3 is built from 11 residues. The CDR3 region is CASMWGAEAFF. The CDR3 DNA sequence: TGTGCCAGCATGTGGGGGGCTGAAGCTTTCTTT. Based on the CDR3 plus reference TRBV13 and TRBJ1-1, the full variable domain is AAGVIQSPRHLIKEKRETATLKCYPIPRHDTVYWYQQGPGQDPQFLISFYEKMQSDKGSIPDRFSAQQFSDYHSELNMSSLELGDSALYFCASMWGAEAFFGQGTRLTVV.

This clonotype was picked up one time. V and J are TRBV5-6 and TRBJ1-1; 8 nucleotides agree with TRBD1. V was pared by 5 bases and J by 5 bases, with 11 bases of the junction left unmatched. Germline loops: CDR1 SGHDT, CDR2 YYEEEE. This CDR3 has 15 amino acids. The CDR3 sequence: CASRPNPGGRTEAFF. CDR3 coding DNA: TGTGCCAGCAGGCCTAATCCAGGGGGCAGAACTGAAGCTTTCTTT. The full variable domain, completed using reference TRBV5-6 and TRBJ1-1, is DAGVTQSPTHLIKTRGQQVTLRCSPKSGHDTVSWYQQALGQGPQFIFQYYEEEERQRGNFPDRFSGHQFPNYSSELNVNALLLGDSALYLCASRPNPGGRTEAFFGQGTRLTVV.

The chain employs TRBV15 and TRBJ2-5; TRBD1 agrees at 7 bases. This CDR3 spans 15 amino acids. The J segment lost 5 bases and the V segment lost 0 bases, leaving 6 bases of the junction unmatched. Germline values: CDR1 LNHNV, CDR2 YYDKDF (reference sequence). The CDR3 spells CATSRDPTGTETQYF. CDR3 bases: TGTGCCACCAGCAGAGACCCGACAGGGACGGAGACCCAGTACTTC.

The J gene is TRBJ2-2, the V gene TRBV27; D unresolved. The V gene's germline CDR1 is MNHEY and CDR2 SMNVEV (reference sequence). Trimming removed 4 bases from V and 2 bases from J, with 8 bases in between. The CDR3 has 14 amino acids. The DNA of the CDR3 is TGTGCCAGCAGTTGGCGTGGCAACACCGGGGAGCTGTTTTTT. It is translated as CASSWRGNTGELFF.

The V and J genes are TRBV21-1 and TRBJ1-1; the D call in the table, TRBD1, was not verified against the DNA. TRBV21-1 is an annotated pseudogene. CDR3 length: 18 amino acids. The CDR3 loop reads CANNNLTGYKGMNTEAFF. The CDR3 coding sequence is TGTGCCAACAATAACCTTACGGGATACAAGGGGATGAACACTGAAGCTTTCTTT.

This chain links TRBV9 with TRBJ2-1; 12 nucleotides agree with TRBD2. Germline assignment: CDR1 SGDLS and CDR2 YYNGEE. The CDR3 has 19 residues. V shed 3 bases and J 1 base; nucleotides not matched to a gene: 11. In nucleotides, the CDR3 is TGTGCCAGCAGCGGTCCGGGACTAGCGGGCGCTTATTCCTACAATGAGCAGTTCTTC. Encoded protein: CASSGPGLAGAYSYNEQFF.

V usage is TRBV3-1 and J usage is TRBJ1-4, with 9 bases identical to TRBD1. Per germline, CDR1 LGHDT and CDR2 YNNKEL (reference sequence). The CDR3 runs 17 residues. V trimming: 3 bases; J trimming: 7 bases; junction bases outside the gene matches: 12. CDR3 sequence reads: CASSHSRGGTGREKLFF. DNA of the CDR3: TGTGCCAGCAGCCATTCCAGGGGCGGGACAGGGCGTGAAAAACTGTTTTTT.

The chain links TRBV12-3 or TRBV12-4 to TRBJ1-2; D possibly corresponds to TRBD1 (5 bases). The CDR3 is 15 residues long. V was trimmed by 1 base and J by 3 bases, leaving 12 bases between them. Here the CDR3 reads CASSLGQLVYYGYTF. In DNA, the CDR3 is TGTGCCAGCAGTTTAGGACAGTTGGTGTACTATGGCTACACCTTC.

The J gene is TRBJ2-6, the V gene TRBV11-2; D might be TRBD1 or TRBD2, each matching 6 bases. V was clipped by 8 bases and J by 1 base, with 15 bases between them. Germline V lookup: CDR1 SGHAT, CDR2 FQNNGV. CDR3 length equals 16 residues. CDR3 sequence: CASGRGPGSGANVLTF. The CDR3, as DNA: TGTGCCAGCGGACGGGGGCCGGGATCTGGGGCCAACGTCCTGACTTTC.

The V and J genes are TRBV6-5 and TRBJ1-1; 11 bases match TRBD1. Trimming at V came to 7 bases and at J to 4 bases, leaving 8 bases not matched to a gene. Per germline, CDR1 MNHEY and CDR2 SVGAGI. This CDR3 spans 15 amino acids. CDR3 sequence reads: CASTPAGTGGTEAFF. DNA for the CDR3: TGTGCCAGCACCCCCGCTGGGACAGGGGGCACTGAAGCTTTCTTT.